This T cell receptor beta chain was sequenced during a study of tissue T cells after allogeneic stem cell transplantation. Study background: Steroid-refractory graft-versus-host disease after allogeneic hematopoietic cell transplant qualified adults for prospective research-autopsy enrollment. Findings of the study overall: In patients and mice, blood and spleen missed much of tissue repertoire. Motif-based clustering found tissue-specific repertoire signatures shared across patients, though few clones were shared.

TCRbeta CDR3 was sequenced at survey depth with template counts. Generated by immunoSEQ multiplex PCR, the TCRdb table keeps only in-frame clones and is missing some. This sample carries 25,000 to 35,000 clones, around 86% of them seen once, and the ten largest clones take roughly 4%. In germline, CDR1 is MNHEY, CDR2 SVGAGI. The CDR3 has 13 amino acids. Trimming left V 4 bases short and J 2 bases short, with 9 bases between. This clone was observed once. Its antigen remains unidentified. The chain has TRBV6-5 and TRBJ2-7; D might be TRBD1 or TRBD2, each matching 6 bases. Sequences were derived from blood, sampled before transplantation. This clonotype originated in a woman aged 18-49 years who later had graft-versus-host disease after an allogeneic stem cell transplant. CDR3 coding DNA: TGTGCCAGCAGTTTAAGGGGGGCCTACGAGCAGTACTTC. Residues: CASSLRGAYEQYF.